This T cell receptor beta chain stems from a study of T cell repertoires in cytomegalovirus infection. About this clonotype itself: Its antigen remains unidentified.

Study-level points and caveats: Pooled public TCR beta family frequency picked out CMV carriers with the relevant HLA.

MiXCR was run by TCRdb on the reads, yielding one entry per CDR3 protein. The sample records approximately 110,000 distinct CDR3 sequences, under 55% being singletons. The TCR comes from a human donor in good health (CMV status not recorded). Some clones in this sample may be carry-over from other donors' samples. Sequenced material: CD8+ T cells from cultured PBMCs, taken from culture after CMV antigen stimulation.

The CDR3 spells CATYDRDYGYTF. The DNA for the CDR3 is TGTGCCACGTATGACCGGGACTATGGCTACACCTTC. The chain couples TRBV24-1 to TRBJ1-2, with D unclear. V was shortened by 10 bases and J by 3 bases, with 11 bases between the two germline ends. The CDR3 has 12 residues. Germline loops: CDR1 KGHDR, CDR2 SFDVKD.